The source of this T cell receptor (beta chain) is a study of T-cell memory formation after mild COVID-19 (dated by TCRdb to about 2021). Notes on the research overall: Most TCR sequence clusters were specific to one of the two donors. In two donors, T-cell clones that expanded and contracted after mild COVID-19 were tracked by sequencing TCRalpha and TCRbeta repertoires over time. Two young, previously healthy adult volunteers made up the cohort, one male and one female.

TCRdb shows the sequencer as Illumina NovaSeq 6000. Using 5'RACE with constant-segment primers, TCRalpha and TCRbeta cDNA libraries were constructed, with sample barcodes and unique molecular identifiers added in the process. RNA was extracted from every sample with Trizol reagent. Library amplification was performed in two PCR steps, and a second sample barcode and Illumina TruSeq adapters were introduced in the second step. Libraries were sequenced on an Illumina NovaSeq with 2 x 150 bp paired-end reads. The paper's processing steps were these. With migec v1.2.7, reads were demultiplexed and then collapsed into UMI-guided consensus sequences. With mixcr v2.1.11, UMI consensuses were aligned to TRA and TRB V and J templates and assembled into clonotypes. Clonotypes were classified as expanded or contracted when called significant by both edgeR and NoisET, with noise models trained on biological replicates. For edgeR calls, a false discovery rate-adjusted p below 0.01 and a log2 fold-change threshold of 1 were applied. As an exploratory analysis of dynamics, max-normalized trajectories of the 1000 most abundant clonotypes were examined by PCA with hierarchical clustering. Separately sequenced CD4+ and CD8+ repertoires were used to assign the CD4 or CD8 phenotype of responding clones. In-frame beta chains were kept once TCRdb had trimmed the public reads at Q25 with fastp and called clones with MiXCR. Each entry is one CDR3 protein sequence, shown with its most common DNA and genes. The V and J calls here are based on TCRdb, not the publication. Present in this sample are under 300,000 distinct CDR3 sequences, roughly 18% of which were seen just once. In total, the top ten clones hold 23% of the sample.

Ficoll-Paque density gradient centrifugation was used to isolate PBMCs. Study-wide findings and limitations: Some responding clones were detected in pre-infection memory, which suggested that pre-existing cross-reactive memory T cells had joined the SARS-CoV-2 response. SARS-CoV-2 specificity was not confirmed for the second-wave clones peaking on day 37. From day 15 to 85, contracting clones showed balanced CD4/CD8 phenotypes, whereas a second wave of clones that expanded from day 15 to 37 leaned towards CD4+. Only a couple of mild cases were covered in the study, and larger cohorts including severe cases with pre-infection samples were considered necessary. Contracting CD4+ clones were located mainly in the CM and EM memory subsets, whereas CD8+ clones were found to be enriched in EMRA.

This clonotype was picked up a small number of times. There is no known antigen for this receptor. The sample holds no much larger clone one base away, and base qualities are not on file. This TCR was sampled from a man younger than 35 who had mild COVID-19 (a few samples of this study predate the infection). The sample titles of this study are shuffled in the database, so cell type and time point are left out; the donor was told from shared clones. Input material: PBMCs or a T cell subset sorted from them (not recorded which).

The CDR3 protein sequence reads: CASNSPLYQPQHF. The bases read TGTGCCAGCAACTCCCCCCTTTACCAGCCCCAGCATTTT. The rearrangement joined TRBV28 to TRBJ1-5; the D gene remains uncertain. V drops 7 bases and J drops 7 bases, leaving 14 bases in between. CDR1 and CDR2, looked up from the germline V gene, are MDHEN and SYDVKM. The CDR3 runs 13 residues from the cysteine to the phenylalanine. Just CDR3 DNA is preserved here, 39 bases in frame from base 1. Outside the CDR3, residues come from the reference TRBV28 and TRBJ1-5 proteins, so the full variable domain is: DVKVTQSSRYLVKRTGEKVFLECVQDMDHENMFWYRQDPGLGLRLIYFSYDVKMKEKGDIPEGYSVSREKKERFSLILESASTNQTSMYLCASNSPLYQPQHFGDGTRLSIL.